What follows are 26 T cell receptor beta chains derived from one specimen sequenced in a study of blood T cell repertoires in COVID-19. This table comes from immunoSEQ multiplex PCR, and its TCRdb copy is limited to in-frame clones, with some not included. The data contain 85,000 to 120,000 clones, around 90% of them singletons. The sequencing input was peripheral blood. Receptor source: a woman aged 45-65 years with COVID-19, enrolled during active disease.

This clone was seen only a few times. The chain is built from TRBV11-3 and TRBJ2-5; 7 bases line up with TRBD1. Germline lookup yields CDR1 SGHNT and CDR2 YENEEA. The CDR3 sequence is 17 residues long. The V segment lost 1 base and the J segment 1 base; nucleotides outside the gene matches: 9. The CDR3 DNA sequence: TGTGCCAGCAGCTTAGGACAGGGATCCTCCCTCCAAGAGACCCAGTACTTC. Residues: CASSLGQGSSLQETQYF.

This rearrangement joins TRBV7-6 to TRBJ2-3; the match to TRBD2 covers 9 bases. Unmatched junction bases numbered 6, after V lost 1 base and J lost 1 base. The V gene's germline CDR1 is SGHVS and CDR2 FNYEAQ. The CDR3 totals 17 residues. The DNA for the CDR3 is TGTGCCAGCAGCTTAGGGTTGCGGGGGGGACGCACAGATACGCAGTATTTT. This gives the protein CASSLGLRGGRTDTQYF. Using reference TRBV7-6 and TRBJ2-3 for the parts outside the CDR3, the full variable domain is GAGVSQSPRYKVTKRGQDVALRCDPISGHVSLYWYRQALGQGPEFLTYFNYEAQQDKSGLPNDRFSAERPEGSISTLTIQRTEQRDSAMYRCASSLGLRGGRTDTQYFGPGTRLTVL.

The chain is built from TRBV13 and TRBJ1-6; D unclear. There are 15 residues in the CDR3. Germline V CDR1 and CDR2: PRHDT, FYEKMQ (reference sequence). Trimming cost V 3 bases and J 1 base, with 7 bases left between them. As DNA, the CDR3 is TGTGCCAGCAGCTTCGGGATATCCTATAATTCACCCCTCCACTTT. It yields the protein CASSFGISYNSPLHF.

The rearrangement uses TRBV30 and TRBJ1-6; D call uncertain. V lost 2 bases and J 0 bases, leaving 5 bases between the germline ends. Germline V gene data show CDR1 as GTSNPN and CDR2 as SVGIG (reference sequence). The CDR3 has 14 amino acids. The CDR3 nucleotides are TGTGCCTGGAGTTTTAGCTCCTATAATTCACCCCTCCACTTT. This codes for CAWSFSSYNSPLHF.

The V gene is TRBV18, the J gene TRBJ1-2, with 10 bases lining up with TRBD1. This CDR3 comprises 17 residues. V lost 3 bases, J lost 3 bases, and 10 bases stayed unmatched. The germline V gene has CDR1 KGHSH and CDR2 LQKENI. In DNA, the CDR3 is TGTGCCAGCTCACCGACAGGGGGCTCTGGAAGTCACTATGGCTACACCTTC. The encoded protein is CASSPTGGSGSHYGYTF.

The genes are TRBV2 and TRBJ2-6; 8 positions match TRBD2. Germline CDR1 and CDR2: SNHLY and FYNNEI. V trimming: 1 base; J trimming: 2 bases; junction bases outside the gene matches: 10. This CDR3 is 19 amino acids long. CDR3 DNA sequence: TGTGCCAGCAGTGAAGGCGAGCGGGGGTATTACCCTGGGGCCAACGTCCTGACTTTC. Translating it yields CASSEGERGYYPGANVLTF.

The genes are TRBV3-1 (or the pseudogene TRBV3-2) and TRBJ1-2, with a possible D match to TRBD1 (5 bases). V lost 4 bases, J lost 4 bases, and 19 bases lay in between. This CDR3 has 16 residues. Germline lookup yields CDR1 LGHDT and CDR2 YNNKEL (reference sequence). The CDR3 DNA reads as TGTGCCAGCAGCCCATCGACCGGGGGGGTCGGCTATGGCTACACCTTC. Its translation: CASSPSTGGVGYGYTF.

The V and J genes are TRBV7-8 and TRBJ2-1, with a possible D match to TRBD1 (6 bases). This CDR3 has 15 residues. Germline V gives CDR1 SGHVS, CDR2 FQNEAQ. V shed 1 base and J shed 2 bases, with 9 bases lying between them. CDR3 coding DNA: TGTGCCAGCAGCTTAGAGGGGACAACCTACAATGAGCAGTTCTTC. Translating it yields CASSLEGTTYNEQFF.

The J gene is TRBJ2-6, the V gene TRBV19, with 12 bases that match TRBD2. V shed 3 bases, J shed 3 bases, and the junction held 6 bases outside the gene matches. The CDR3 loop spans 18 amino acids. CDR1 is LNHDA and CDR2 is SQIVND in the germline V gene (reference sequence). CDR3 in DNA: TGTGCCAGTAGTATCAGTACTAGCGGGGGGTTTGGGGCCAACGTCCTGACTTTC. Translated: CASSISTSGGFGANVLTF.

The genes are TRBV5-1 and TRBJ2-5; 8 nucleotides line up with TRBD2. V was clipped by 1 base and J by 2 bases; unmatched bases: 4. The CDR3 consists of 15 residues. Germline V gene lookup returns CDR1 SGHRS and CDR2 YFSETQ. CDR3 region: CASSLYRGGQETQYF. The CDR3 DNA reads as TGCGCCAGCAGCTTGTATCGGGGGGGACAAGAGACCCAGTACTTC. Variable domain in full (rest from reference TRBV5-1 and TRBJ2-5): KAGVTQTPRYLIKTRGQQVTLSCSPISGHRSVSWYQQTPGQGLQFLFEYFSETQRNKGNFPGRFSGRQFSNSRSEMNVSTLELGDSALYLCASSLYRGGQETQYFGPGTRLLVL.

The chain employs TRBV19 and TRBJ1-1, with 8 bases identical to TRBD1. The J segment lost 0 bases and the V segment lost 1 base, leaving 4 bases of the junction unmatched. CDR3 length: 16 residues. Germline assignment: CDR1 LNHDA and CDR2 SQIVND (reference sequence). CDR3 protein: CASSIGGTGVNTEAFF. The CDR3 DNA is TGTGCCAGTAGTATAGGAGGGACAGGTGTGAACACTGAAGCTTTCTTT.

The DNA for the CDR3 is TGCGCCAGCAGCCAACTTACGACAGGGAACTCCTATAATTCACCCCTCCACTTT. Translated, it gives CASSQLTTGNSYNSPLHF. The chain has TRBV4-1 and TRBJ1-6; 7 nucleotides agree with TRBD1. The length of the CDR3 is 18 residues. Germline assignment: CDR1 MGHRA and CDR2 YSYEKL. J lost 0 bases, V lost 2 bases, and 7 bases had no gene match.

The rearrangement joins TRBV3-1 (or the pseudogene TRBV3-2) to TRBJ2-7; maybe TRBD1 (5 bases). This CDR3 contains 15 residues. Germline V gene sequence: CDR1 LGHDT, CDR2 YNNKEL (reference sequence). Trimming shortened V by 1 base and J by 0 bases, and 10 bases separated the two germline ends. The CDR3 DNA is TGTGCCAGCAGCCAAGGCTGGGGCAACTCCTACGAGCAGTACTTC. Translation: CASSQGWGNSYEQYF.

The chain is built from TRBV6-1 and TRBJ2-1; 10 bases map to TRBD1. This CDR3 region has 17 residues. The J segment lost 7 bases and the V segment lost 0 bases, leaving 9 bases of the junction unmatched. Germline V gives CDR1 MNHNS, CDR2 SASEGT. The CDR3 here is CASSEARTRDRGNEQFF. DNA of the CDR3: TGTGCCAGCAGTGAAGCTAGGACTCGGGACAGGGGTAATGAGCAGTTCTTC.

This rearrangement joins TRBV11-2 to TRBJ2-2; D perhaps matches TRBD1 (5 bases). CDR1 SGHAT and CDR2 FQNNGV come from the germline V gene. The CDR3 runs to 13 residues. The V and J ends lost 5 bases and 7 bases respectively, with 11 bases between them. The CDR3 sequence: CASSQGLGGELFF. CDR3 coding DNA: TGTGCCAGCAGCCAGGGATTGGGCGGGGAGCTGTTTTTT.

This clone has a handful of counts. This chain links TRBV11-3 with TRBJ1-1, with D possibly matching TRBD1 (5 bases). Germline V gene sequence: CDR1 SGHNT, CDR2 YENEEA. There are 16 residues in the CDR3. Trimming left V 2 bases short and J 5 bases short, with 18 bases between. CDR3 sequence (DNA): TGTGCCAGCAGCTTACTTGTAGGGGCGGGAGAAACTGAAGCTTTCTTT. Protein sequence: CASSLLVGAGETEAFF.

The V call is TRBV3-1 (or the pseudogene TRBV3-2), the J call TRBJ2-5; maybe TRBD2 (6 bases). The V end was cut by 1 base, the J end by 4 bases, with 16 bases between. CDR1 is LGHDT and CDR2 is YNNKEL in the germline V gene (reference sequence). The CDR3 sequence is 16 residues long. The CDR3 DNA reads TGTGCCAGCAGCCAAGGACGGGGGTTCGGTGGAGAGACCCAGTACTTC. Its translation: CASSQGRGFGGETQYF.

The CDR3 region is CASSVGEGYEQYF. The CDR3 region has the DNA TGTGCCAGCAGCGTGGGGGAGGGGTACGAGCAGTACTTC. This rearrangement joins TRBV9 to TRBJ2-7, with 7 nucleotides matching TRBD2. Germline-derived CDR1 and CDR2 are SGDLS and YYNGEE. After removal of 2 bases from V and 4 bases from J, the junction contained 3 bases not matched to a gene. CDR3 size: 13 residues.

This chain uses TRBV29-1 with TRBJ2-7; a weak D match, TRBD1 (6 bases). The CDR3 consists of 13 residues. CDR1 and CDR2 from the germline V gene are SQVTM and ANQGSEA. The V end was cut by 6 bases, the J end by 4 bases, with 16 bases between. Written as DNA, the CDR3 is TGCAGCGTCCAGACAGGTGGGGGATACGAGCAGTACTTC. Its translation: CSVQTGGGYEQYF.

The chain recombines TRBV6-6 with TRBJ1-5; D is perhaps TRBD1 (5 bases). V was trimmed by 2 bases and J by 0 bases, leaving 11 bases between them. The CDR3 is made up of 16 amino acids. CDR1 is MNHNY and CDR2 is SVGAGI in the germline V gene (reference sequence). The CDR3 loop is CASSYVGGYSNQPQHF. The CDR3, as DNA: TGTGCCAGCAGTTACGTCGGGGGATATAGCAATCAGCCCCAGCATTTT.

This clone has more than one count but fewer than ten. The gene calls are TRBV15 and TRBJ2-3; 7 bases line up with TRBD1. J gave up 0 bases and V 5 bases, and 5 bases lay outside the gene matches. Per the germline V gene, CDR1 is LNHNV and CDR2 is YYDKDF (reference sequence). The CDR3 covers 15 residues. The CDR3 DNA is TGTGCCACCAGCCGCCGGGACAGAAGCACAGATACGCAGTATTTT. Protein: CATSRRDRSTDTQYF.

The chain employs TRBV5-1 and TRBJ2-3; no clear D. V dropped 0 bases and J dropped 0 bases, with 11 bases sitting between them. This CDR3 region has 16 residues. Germline V CDR1 and CDR2: SGHRS, YFSETQ. CDR3 in amino acids: CASSLADNPSTDTQYF. The CDR3 nucleotides are TGCGCCAGCAGCTTGGCAGATAACCCTAGCACAGATACGCAGTATTTT.

This chain links TRBV6-4 with TRBJ2-1; 10 bases match TRBD2. This CDR3 has 15 amino acids. Germline lookup yields CDR1 MRHNA and CDR2 SNTAGT. The V gene end was trimmed by 4 bases and the J gene end by 9 bases; junction bases not matched to a gene: 9. The CDR3 DNA follows: TGTGCCAGCAGTGCAAGCGGGGGGGCCGTCAGTGAGCAGTTCTTC. Translation: CASSASGGAVSEQFF.

The chain joins TRBV5-1 to TRBJ1-2; tentative D call: TRBD1 (5 bases). Trimming took 4 bases from V and 4 from J, leaving 17 bases between them. Germline lookup yields CDR1 SGHRS and CDR2 YFSETQ. CDR3 length: 15 amino acids. DNA for the CDR3: TGCGCCAGCAGCGCACCCGTCGGGGGTCCCTATGGCTACACCTTC. Its translation is CASSAPVGGPYGYTF.

Only a few counts were recorded for this clone. The rearrangement uses TRBV15 and TRBJ2-2; D remains unclear. Trimming cost V 0 bases and J 1 base, with 3 bases left between them. The CDR3 has 14 amino acids. Looked up from germline, CDR1 is LNHNV and CDR2 is YYDKDF (reference sequence). The CDR3 DNA is TGTGCCACCAGCAGAGATCAGAACACCGGGGAGCTGTTTTTT. It codes for CATSRDQNTGELFF.

The genes are TRBV12-3 or TRBV12-4 and TRBJ1-6; no clear D gene. V gave up 5 bases and J gave up 6 bases, with 8 bases separating them. CDR3 length: 13 residues. CDR3 amino acids: CASSQEFNSPLHF. The CDR3 region has the DNA TGTGCCAGCAGTCAAGAGTTTAATTCACCCCTCCACTTT.